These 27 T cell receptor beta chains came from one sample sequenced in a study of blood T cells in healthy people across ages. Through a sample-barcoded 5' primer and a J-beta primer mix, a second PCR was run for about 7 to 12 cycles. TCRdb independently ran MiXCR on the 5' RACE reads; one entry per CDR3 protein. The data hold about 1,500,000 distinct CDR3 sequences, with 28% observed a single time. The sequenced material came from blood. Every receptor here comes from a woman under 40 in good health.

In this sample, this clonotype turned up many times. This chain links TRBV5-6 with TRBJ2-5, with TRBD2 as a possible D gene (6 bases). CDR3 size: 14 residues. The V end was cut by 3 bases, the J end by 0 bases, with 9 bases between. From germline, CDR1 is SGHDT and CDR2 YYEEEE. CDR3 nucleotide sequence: TGTGCCAGCAGCTACCGGGACTACCAAGAGACCCAGTACTTC. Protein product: CASSYRDYQETQYF.

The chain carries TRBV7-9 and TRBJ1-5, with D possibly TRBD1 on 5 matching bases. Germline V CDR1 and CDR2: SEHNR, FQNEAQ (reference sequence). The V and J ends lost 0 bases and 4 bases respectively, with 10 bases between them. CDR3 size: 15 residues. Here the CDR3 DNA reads TGTGCCAGCAGCTTAGCGGGACGGGTTAATCAGCCCCAGCATTTT. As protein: CASSLAGRVNQPQHF.

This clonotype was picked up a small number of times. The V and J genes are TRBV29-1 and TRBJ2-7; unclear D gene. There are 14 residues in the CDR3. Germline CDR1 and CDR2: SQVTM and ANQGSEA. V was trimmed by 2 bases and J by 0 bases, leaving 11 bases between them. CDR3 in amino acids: CSVEISGGSYEQYF. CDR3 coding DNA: TGCAGCGTTGAAATCTCCGGTGGCTCCTACGAGCAGTACTTC.

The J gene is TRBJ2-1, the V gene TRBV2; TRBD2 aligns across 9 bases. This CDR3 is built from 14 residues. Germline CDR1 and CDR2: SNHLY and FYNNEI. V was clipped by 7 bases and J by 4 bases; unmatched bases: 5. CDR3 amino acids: CASKAGGPYNEQFF. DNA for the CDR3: TGTGCCAGCAAGGCGGGAGGGCCTTACAATGAGCAGTTCTTC.

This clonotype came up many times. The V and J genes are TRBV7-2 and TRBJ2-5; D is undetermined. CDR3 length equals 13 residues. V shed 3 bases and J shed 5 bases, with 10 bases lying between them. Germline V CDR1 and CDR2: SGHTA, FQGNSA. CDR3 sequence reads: CASSFAGWETQYF. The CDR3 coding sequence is TGTGCCAGCAGCTTCGCAGGTTGGGAGACCCAGTACTTC. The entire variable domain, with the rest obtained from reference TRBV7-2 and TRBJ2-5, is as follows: GAGVSQSPSNKVTEKGKDVELRCDPISGHTALYWYRQSLGQGLEFLIYFQGNSAPDKSGLPSDRFSAERTGGSVSTLTIQRTQQEDSAVYLCASSFAGWETQYFGPGTRLLVL.

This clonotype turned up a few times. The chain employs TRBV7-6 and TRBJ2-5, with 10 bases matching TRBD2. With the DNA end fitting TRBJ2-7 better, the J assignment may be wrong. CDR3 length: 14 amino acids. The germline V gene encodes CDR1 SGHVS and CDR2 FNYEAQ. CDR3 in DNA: TGTGCCAGCAGCGATCAGCGGGAGGGGATCGAGCAGTACTTC. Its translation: CASSDQREGIEQYF.

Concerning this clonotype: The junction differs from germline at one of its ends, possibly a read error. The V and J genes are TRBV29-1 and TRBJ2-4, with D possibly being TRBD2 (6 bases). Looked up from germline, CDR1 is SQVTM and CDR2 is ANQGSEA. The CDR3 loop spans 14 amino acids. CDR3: CSVGDGEAKNIPYF. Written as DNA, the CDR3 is TGCAGCGTTGGGGACGGGGAGGCCAAAAACATTCCGTACTTC.

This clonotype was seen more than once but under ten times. CDR3 DNA: TGCGCCAGCAGCTTGAGTGTCGGGGACGCCGGGGAGCAGTACTTC. Translation gives CASSLSVGDAGEQYF. The chain has TRBV5-1 and TRBJ2-7, with D perhaps TRBD1 or TRBD2 (5 bases each). Per the germline V gene, CDR1 is SGHRS and CDR2 is YFSETQ. The CDR3 is made up of 15 amino acids. Trimming cost V 1 base and J 7 bases, with 18 bases left between them.

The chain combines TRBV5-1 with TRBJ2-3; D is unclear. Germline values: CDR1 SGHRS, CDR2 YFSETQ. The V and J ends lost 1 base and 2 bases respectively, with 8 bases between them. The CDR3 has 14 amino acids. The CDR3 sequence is CASSLRYLTDTQYF. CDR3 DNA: TGCGCCAGCAGCTTGCGCTATCTCACAGATACGCAGTATTTT.

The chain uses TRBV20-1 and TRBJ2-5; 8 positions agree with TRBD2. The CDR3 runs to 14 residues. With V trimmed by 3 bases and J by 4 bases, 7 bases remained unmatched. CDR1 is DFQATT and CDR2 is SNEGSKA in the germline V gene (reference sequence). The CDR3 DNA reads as TGCAGTGCTAGCAGCCACAGCGGGGGAGAGACCCAGTACTTC. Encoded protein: CSASSHSGGETQYF.

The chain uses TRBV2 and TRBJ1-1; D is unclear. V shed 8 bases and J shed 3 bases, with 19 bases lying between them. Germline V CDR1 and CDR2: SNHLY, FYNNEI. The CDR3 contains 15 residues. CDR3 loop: CASWVAYQRDTEAFF. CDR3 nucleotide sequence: TGTGCCAGCTGGGTGGCCTACCAACGGGACACTGAAGCTTTCTTT.

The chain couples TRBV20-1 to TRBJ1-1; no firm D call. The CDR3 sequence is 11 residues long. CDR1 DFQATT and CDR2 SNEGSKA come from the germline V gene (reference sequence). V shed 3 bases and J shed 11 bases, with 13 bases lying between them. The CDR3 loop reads CSASSMMGAFF. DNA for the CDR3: TGCAGTGCTAGTTCAATGATGGGGGCTTTCTTT.

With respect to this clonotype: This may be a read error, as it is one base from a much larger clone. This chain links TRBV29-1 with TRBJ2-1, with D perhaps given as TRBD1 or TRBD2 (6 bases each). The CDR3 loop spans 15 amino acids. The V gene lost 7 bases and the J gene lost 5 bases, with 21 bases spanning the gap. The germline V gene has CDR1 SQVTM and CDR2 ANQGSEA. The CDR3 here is CSASGVGGLNNEQFF. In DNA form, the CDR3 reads TGCAGCGCGTCGGGGGTAGGGGGATTAAACAATGAGCAGTTCTTC.

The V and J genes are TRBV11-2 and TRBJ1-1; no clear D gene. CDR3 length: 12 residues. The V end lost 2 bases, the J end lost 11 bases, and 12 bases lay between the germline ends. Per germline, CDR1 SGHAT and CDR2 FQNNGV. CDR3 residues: CASSLTGREAFF. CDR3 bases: TGTGCCAGCAGCTTAACCGGGCGGGAGGCTTTCTTT.

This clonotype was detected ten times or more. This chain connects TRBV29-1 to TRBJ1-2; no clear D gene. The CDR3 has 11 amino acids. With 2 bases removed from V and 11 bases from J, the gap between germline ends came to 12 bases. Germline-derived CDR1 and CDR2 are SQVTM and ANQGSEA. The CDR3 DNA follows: TGCAGCGTTGAAAAGTCTTACCTATACACCTTC. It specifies CSVEKSYLYTF. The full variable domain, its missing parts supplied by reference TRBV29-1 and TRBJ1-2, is SAVISQKPSRDICQRGTSLTIQCQVDSQVTMMFWYRQQPGQSLTLIATANQGSEATYESGFVIDKFPISRPNLTFSTLTVSNMSPEDSSIYLCSVEKSYLYTFGSGTRLTVV.

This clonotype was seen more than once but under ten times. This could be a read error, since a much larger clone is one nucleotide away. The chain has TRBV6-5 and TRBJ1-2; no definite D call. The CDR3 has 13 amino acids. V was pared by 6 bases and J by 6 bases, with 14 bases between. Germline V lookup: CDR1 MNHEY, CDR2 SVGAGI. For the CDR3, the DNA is TGTGCCAGCAGCCGGACGGAGAACCATGGCTACACCTTC. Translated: CASSRTENHGYTF.

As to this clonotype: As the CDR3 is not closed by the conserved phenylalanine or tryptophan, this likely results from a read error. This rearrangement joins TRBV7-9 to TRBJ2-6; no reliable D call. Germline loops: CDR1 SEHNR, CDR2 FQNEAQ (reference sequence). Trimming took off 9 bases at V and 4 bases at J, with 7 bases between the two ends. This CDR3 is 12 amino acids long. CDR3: CASGAGANVLTL. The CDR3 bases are TGTGCCAGTGGAGCAGGGGCCAACGTCCTGACTTTA.

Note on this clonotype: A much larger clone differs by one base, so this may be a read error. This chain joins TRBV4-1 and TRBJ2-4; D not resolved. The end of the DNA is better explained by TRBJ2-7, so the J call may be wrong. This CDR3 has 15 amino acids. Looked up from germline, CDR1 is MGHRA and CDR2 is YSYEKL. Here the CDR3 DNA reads TGCGCCAGCAGCCAAGATCAGAAAGGGTTCAACGAGCAGTACTTC. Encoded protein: CASSQDQKGFNEQYF.

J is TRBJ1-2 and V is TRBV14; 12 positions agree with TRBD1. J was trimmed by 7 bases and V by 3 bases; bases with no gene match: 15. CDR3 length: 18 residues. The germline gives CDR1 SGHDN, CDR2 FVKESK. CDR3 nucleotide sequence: TGTGCCAGCAGCCATTCTCCCGGGACAGGGGGCGCCGGGAGTGGCTACACCTTC. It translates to CASSHSPGTGGAGSGYTF.

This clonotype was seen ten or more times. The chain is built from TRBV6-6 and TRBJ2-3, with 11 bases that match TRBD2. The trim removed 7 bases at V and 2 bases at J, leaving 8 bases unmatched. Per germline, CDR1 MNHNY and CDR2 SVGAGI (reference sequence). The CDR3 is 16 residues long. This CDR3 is CASTLLAGDSTDTQYF. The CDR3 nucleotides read TGTGCCAGCACCTTACTAGCGGGGGACTCCACAGATACGCAGTATTTT.

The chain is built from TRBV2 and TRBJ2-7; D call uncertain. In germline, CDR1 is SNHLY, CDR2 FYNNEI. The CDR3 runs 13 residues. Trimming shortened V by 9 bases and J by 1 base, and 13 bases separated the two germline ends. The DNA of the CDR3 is TGTGCCAGTAAGCTACAGTTATCCTACGAGCAGTACTTC. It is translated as CASKLQLSYEQYF.

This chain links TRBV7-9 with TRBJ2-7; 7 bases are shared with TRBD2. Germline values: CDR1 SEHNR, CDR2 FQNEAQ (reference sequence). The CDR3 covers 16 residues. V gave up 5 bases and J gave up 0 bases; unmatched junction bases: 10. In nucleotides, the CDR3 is TGTGCCAGCAGCCAGTGGACTCGGACTAGCTCCTACGAGCAGTACTTC. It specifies CASSQWTRTSSYEQYF.

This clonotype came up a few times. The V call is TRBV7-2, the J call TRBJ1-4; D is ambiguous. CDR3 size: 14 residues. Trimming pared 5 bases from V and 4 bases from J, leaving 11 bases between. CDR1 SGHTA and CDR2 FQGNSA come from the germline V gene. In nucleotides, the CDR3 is TGTGCCAGCAGCCTCCAGTCCTTTAATGAAAAACTGTTTTTT. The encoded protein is CASSLQSFNEKLFF.

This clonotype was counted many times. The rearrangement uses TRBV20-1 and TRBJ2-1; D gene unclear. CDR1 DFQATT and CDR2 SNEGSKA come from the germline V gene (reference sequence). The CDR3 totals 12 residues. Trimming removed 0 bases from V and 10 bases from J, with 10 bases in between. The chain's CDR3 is CSARDPRYEQFF. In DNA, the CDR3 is TGCAGTGCTAGAGATCCCAGGTACGAGCAGTTCTTC.

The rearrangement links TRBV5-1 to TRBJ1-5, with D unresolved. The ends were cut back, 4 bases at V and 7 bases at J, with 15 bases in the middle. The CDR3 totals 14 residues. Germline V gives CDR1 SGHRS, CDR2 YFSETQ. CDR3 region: CASSPDPGGQPQHF. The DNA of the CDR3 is TGCGCCAGCAGCCCGGACCCCGGCGGGCAGCCCCAGCATTTT.

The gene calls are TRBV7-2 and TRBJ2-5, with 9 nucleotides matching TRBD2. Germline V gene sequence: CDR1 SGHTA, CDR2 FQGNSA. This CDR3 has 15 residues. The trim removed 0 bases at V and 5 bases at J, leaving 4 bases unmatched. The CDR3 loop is CASSLAPTSGETQYF. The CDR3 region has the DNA TGTGCCAGCAGCTTAGCCCCGACTAGCGGCGAGACCCAGTACTTC.

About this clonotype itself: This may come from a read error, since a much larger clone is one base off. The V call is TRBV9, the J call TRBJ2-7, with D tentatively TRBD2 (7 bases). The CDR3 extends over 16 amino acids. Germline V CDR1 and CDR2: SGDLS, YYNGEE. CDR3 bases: TGTGCCAGCAACGTAGATTCCGGGGGGCAATCCTACGAGCAGTACTTC. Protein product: CASNVDSGGQSYEQYF.